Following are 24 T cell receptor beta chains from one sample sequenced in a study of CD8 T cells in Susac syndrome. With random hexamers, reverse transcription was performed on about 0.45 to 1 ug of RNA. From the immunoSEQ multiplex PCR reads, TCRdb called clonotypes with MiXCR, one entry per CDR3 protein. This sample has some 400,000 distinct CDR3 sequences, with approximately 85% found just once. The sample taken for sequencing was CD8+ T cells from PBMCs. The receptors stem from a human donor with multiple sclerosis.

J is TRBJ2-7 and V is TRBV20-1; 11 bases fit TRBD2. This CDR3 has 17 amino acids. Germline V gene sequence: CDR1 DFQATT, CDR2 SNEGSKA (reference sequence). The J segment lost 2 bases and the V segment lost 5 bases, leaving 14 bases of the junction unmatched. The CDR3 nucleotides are TGCAGTGCTTACAAGGCGACTAGCGGGATCCCGCCCTACGAGCAGTACTTC. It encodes CSAYKATSGIPPYEQYF.

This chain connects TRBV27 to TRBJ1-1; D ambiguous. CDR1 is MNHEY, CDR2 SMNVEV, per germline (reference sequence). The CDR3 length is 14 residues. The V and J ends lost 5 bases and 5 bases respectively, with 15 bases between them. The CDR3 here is CASSPEMGGTEAFF. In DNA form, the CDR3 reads TGTGCCAGCAGTCCCGAGATGGGTGGGACTGAAGCTTTCTTT.

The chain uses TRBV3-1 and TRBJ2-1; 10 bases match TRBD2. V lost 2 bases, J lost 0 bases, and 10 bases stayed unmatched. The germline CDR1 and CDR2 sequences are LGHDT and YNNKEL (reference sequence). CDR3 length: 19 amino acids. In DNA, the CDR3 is TGTGCCAGCAGCCAACAAGCGGGGGGGTCCTTGAGCTCCTACAATGAGCAGTTCTTC. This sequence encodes CASSQQAGGSLSSYNEQFF.

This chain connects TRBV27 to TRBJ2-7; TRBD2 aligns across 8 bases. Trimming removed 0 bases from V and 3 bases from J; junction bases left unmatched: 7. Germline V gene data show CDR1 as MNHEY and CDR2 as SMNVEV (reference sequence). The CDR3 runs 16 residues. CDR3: CASSLSTGSGIYEQYF. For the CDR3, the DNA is TGTGCCAGCAGTTTATCCACAGGTAGCGGGATCTACGAGCAGTACTTC.

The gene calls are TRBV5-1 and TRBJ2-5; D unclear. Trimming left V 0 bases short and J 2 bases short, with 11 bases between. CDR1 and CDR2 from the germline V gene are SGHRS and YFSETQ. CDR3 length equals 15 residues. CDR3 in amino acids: CASSLEGSLQETQYF. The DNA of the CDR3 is TGCGCCAGCAGCTTGGAAGGGTCCCTTCAAGAGACCCAGTACTTC.

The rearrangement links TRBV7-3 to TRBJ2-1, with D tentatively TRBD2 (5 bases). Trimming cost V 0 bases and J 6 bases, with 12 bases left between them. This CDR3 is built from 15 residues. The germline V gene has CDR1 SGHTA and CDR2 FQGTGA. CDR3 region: CASSLTAGPVNEQFF. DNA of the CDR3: TGTGCCAGCAGCTTAACCGCGGGCCCCGTCAATGAGCAGTTCTTC. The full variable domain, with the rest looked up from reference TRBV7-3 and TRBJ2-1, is GAGVSQTPSNKVTEKGKYVELRCDPISGHTALYWYRQSLGQGPEFLIYFQGTGAADDSGLPNDRFFAVRPEGSVSTLKIQRTERGDSAVYLCASSLTAGPVNEQFFGPGTRLTVL.

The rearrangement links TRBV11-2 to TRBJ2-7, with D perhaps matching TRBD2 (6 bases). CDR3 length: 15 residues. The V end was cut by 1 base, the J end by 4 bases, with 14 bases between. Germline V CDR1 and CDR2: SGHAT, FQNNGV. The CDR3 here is CASSLGGNPFYEQYF. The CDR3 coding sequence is TGTGCCAGCAGCTTAGGCGGGAACCCCTTTTACGAGCAGTACTTC.

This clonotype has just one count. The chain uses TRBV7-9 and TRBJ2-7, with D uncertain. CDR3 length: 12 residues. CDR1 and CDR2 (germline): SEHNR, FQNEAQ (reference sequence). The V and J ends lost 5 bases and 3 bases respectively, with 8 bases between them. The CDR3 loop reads CASSGLDYEQYF. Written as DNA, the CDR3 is TGTGCCAGCAGCGGGCTAGACTACGAGCAGTACTTC.

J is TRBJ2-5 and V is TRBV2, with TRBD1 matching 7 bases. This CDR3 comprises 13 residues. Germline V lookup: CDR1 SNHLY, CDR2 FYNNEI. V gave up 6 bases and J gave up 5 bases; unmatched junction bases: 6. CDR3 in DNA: TGTGCCAGCAGAGAACAGGGGTTGGAGACCCAGTACTTC. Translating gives CASREQGLETQYF.

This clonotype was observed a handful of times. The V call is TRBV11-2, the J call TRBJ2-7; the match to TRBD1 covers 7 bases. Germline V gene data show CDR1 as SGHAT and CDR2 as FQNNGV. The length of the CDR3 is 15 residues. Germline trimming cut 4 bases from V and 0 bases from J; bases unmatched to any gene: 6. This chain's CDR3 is CASSSLRDSSYEQYF. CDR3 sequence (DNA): TGTGCCAGCAGCTCGCTCCGGGACAGCTCCTACGAGCAGTACTTC.

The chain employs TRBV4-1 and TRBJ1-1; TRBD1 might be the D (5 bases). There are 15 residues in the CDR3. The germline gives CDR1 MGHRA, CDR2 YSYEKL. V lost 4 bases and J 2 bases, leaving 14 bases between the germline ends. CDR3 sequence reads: CASSPSGGTNTEAFF. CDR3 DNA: TGCGCCAGCAGCCCCTCGGGAGGGACCAACACTGAAGCTTTCTTT.

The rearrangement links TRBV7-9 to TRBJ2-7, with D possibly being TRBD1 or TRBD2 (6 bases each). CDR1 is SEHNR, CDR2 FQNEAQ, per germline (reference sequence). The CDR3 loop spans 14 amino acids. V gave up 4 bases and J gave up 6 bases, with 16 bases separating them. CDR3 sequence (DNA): TGTGCCAGCAGCTCTTCGGTATCGGGGGCCGAGCAGTACTTC. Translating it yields CASSSSVSGAEQYF.

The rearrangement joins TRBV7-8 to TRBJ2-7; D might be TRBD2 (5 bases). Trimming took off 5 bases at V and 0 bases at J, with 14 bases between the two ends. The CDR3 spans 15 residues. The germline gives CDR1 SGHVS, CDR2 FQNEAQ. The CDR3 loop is CASSPYPGSSYEQYF. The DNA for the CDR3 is TGTGCCAGCAGCCCATACCCGGGGAGCTCCTACGAGCAGTACTTC.

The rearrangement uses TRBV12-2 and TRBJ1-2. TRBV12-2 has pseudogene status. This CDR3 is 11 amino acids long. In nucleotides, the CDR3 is TGTGCAAGTCGCTTTCGGCACGGCTACACCTTC. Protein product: CASRFRHGYTF.

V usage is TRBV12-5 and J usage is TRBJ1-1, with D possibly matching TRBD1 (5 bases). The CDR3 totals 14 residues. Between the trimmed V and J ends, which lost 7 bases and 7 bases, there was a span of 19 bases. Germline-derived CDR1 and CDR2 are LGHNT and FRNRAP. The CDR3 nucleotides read TGTGCTAGTGATCCAGGGAATGCGGGAGGTGAAGCTTTCTTT. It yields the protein CASDPGNAGGEAFF.

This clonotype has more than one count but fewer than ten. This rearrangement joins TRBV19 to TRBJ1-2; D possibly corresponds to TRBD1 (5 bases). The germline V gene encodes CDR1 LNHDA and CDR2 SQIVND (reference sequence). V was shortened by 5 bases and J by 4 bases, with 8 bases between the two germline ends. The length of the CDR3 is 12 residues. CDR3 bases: TGTGCCAGTAGTCCTGGGACCTATGGCTACACCTTC. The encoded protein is CASSPGTYGYTF. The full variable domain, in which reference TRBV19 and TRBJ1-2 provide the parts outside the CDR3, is DGGITQSPKYLFRKEGQNVTLSCEQNLNHDAMYWYRQDPGQGLRLIYYSQIVNDFQKGDIAEGYSVSREKKESFPLTVTSAQKNPTAFYLCASSPGTYGYTFGSGTRLTVV.

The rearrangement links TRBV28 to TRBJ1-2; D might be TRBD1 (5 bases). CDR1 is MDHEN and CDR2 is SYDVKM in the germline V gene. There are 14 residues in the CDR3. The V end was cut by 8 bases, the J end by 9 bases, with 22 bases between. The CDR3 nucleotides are TGTGCCAGCGTTTCTGCCCGGGACGGGGGAAGCTACACCTTC. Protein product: CASVSARDGGSYTF.

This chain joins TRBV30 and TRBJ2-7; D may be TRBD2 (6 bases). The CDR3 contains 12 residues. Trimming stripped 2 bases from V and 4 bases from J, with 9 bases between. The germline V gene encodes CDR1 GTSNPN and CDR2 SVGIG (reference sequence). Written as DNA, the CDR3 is TGTGCCTGGAGTCCGGGAGTATACGAGCAGTACTTC. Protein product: CAWSPGVYEQYF.

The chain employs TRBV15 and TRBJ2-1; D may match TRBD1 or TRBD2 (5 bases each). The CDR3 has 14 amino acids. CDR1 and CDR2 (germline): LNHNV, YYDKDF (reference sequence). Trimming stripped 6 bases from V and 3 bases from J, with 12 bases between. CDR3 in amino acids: CATRGDGDYNEQFF. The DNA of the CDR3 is TGTGCCACCAGGGGGGACGGGGACTACAATGAGCAGTTCTTC.

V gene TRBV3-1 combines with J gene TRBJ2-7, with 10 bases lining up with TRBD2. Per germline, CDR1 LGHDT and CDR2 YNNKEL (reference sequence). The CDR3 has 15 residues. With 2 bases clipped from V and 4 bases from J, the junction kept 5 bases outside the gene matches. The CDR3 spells CASSQIASGSYEQYF. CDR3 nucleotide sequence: TGTGCCAGCAGCCAAATTGCTAGCGGGAGTTACGAGCAGTACTTC.

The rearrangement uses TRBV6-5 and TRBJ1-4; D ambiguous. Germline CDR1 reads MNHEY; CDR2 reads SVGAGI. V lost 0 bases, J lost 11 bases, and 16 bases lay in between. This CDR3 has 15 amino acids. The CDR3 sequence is CASSYSSTRTDKLFF. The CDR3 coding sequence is TGTGCCAGCAGTTACTCGTCCACACGGACGGACAAACTGTTTTTT.

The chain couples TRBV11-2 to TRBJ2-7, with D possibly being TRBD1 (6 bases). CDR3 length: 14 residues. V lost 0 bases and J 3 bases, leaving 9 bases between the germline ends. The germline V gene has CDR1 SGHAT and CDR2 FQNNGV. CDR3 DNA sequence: TGTGCCAGCAGCTTAGAACAGGGTCACTACGAGCAGTACTTC. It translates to CASSLEQGHYEQYF.

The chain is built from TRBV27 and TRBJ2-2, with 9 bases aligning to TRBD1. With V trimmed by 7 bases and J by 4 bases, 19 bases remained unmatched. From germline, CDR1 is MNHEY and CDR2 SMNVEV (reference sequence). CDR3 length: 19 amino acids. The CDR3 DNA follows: TGTGCCAGCACCATTTTTGGCCCGAGACAGGGGGTGATCACCGGGGAGCTGTTTTTT. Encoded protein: CASTIFGPRQGVITGELFF.

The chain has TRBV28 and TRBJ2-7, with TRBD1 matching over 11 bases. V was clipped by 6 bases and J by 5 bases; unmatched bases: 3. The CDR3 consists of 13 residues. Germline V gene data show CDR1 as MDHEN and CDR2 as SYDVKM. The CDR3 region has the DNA TGTGCCAGCAGGGGGGACAGGGGGGACGAGCAGTACTTC. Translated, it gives CASRGDRGDEQYF.